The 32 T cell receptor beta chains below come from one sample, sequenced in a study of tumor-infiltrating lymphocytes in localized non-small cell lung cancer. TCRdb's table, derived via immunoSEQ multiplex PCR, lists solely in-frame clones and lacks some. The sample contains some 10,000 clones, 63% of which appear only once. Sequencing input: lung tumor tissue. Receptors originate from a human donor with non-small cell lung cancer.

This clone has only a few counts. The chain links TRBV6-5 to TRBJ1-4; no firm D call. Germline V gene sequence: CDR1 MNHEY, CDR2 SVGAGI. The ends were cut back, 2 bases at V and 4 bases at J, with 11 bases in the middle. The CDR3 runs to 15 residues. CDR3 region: CASSYGQTVNEKLFF. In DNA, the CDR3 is TGTGCCAGCAGTTACGGCCAAACCGTTAATGAAAAACTGTTTTTT.

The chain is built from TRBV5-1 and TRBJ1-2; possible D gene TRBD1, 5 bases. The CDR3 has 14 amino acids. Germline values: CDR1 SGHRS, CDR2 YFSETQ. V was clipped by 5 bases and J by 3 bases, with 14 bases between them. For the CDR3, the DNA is TGCGCCAGCAGAGAACAGGCTTCATACTATGGCTACACCTTC. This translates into CASREQASYYGYTF.

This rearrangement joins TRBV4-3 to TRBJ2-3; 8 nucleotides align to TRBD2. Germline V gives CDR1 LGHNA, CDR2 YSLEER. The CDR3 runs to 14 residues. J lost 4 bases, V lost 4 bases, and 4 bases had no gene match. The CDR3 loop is CASSLSGSPDTQYF. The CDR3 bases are TGCGCCAGCAGCCTAAGCGGGAGCCCAGATACGCAGTATTTT.

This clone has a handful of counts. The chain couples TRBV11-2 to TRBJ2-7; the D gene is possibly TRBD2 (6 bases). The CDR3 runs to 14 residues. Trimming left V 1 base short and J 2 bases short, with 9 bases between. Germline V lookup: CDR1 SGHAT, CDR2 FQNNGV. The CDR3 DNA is TGTGCCAGCAGCTTAGCGGGGGTTGCCTACGAGCAGTACTTC. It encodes CASSLAGVAYEQYF.

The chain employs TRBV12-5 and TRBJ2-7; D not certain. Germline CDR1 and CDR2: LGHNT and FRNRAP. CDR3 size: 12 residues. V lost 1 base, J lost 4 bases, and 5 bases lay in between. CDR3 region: CASGLDVYEQYF. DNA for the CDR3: TGTGCTAGTGGTTTGGACGTGTACGAGCAGTACTTC. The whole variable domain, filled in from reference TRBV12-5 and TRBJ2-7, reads DARVTQTPRHKVTEMGQEVTMRCQPILGHNTVFWYRQTMMQGLELLAYFRNRAPLDDSGMPKDRFSAEMPDATLATLKIQPSEPRDSAVYFCASGLDVYEQYFGPGTRLTVT.

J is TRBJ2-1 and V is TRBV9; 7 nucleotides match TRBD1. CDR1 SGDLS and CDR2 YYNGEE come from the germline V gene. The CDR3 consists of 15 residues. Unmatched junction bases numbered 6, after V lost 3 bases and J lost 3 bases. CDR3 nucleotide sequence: TGTGCCAGCAGCGACCAGGGGGTTTACTACAATGAGCAGTTCTTC. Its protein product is CASSDQGVYYNEQFF.

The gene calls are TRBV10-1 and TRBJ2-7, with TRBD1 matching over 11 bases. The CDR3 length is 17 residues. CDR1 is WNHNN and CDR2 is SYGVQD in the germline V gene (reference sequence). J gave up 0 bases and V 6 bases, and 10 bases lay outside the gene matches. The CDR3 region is CASRWDRGGSSSYEQYF. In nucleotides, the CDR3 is TGCGCCAGCAGATGGGACAGGGGGGGGTCGAGCTCCTACGAGCAGTACTTC.

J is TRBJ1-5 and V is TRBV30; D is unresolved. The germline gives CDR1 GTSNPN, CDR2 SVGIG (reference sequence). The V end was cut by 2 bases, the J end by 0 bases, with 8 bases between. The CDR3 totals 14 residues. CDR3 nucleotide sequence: TGTGCCTGGAGTACGGCAGATAGCAATCAGCCCCAGCATTTT. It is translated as CAWSTADSNQPQHF.

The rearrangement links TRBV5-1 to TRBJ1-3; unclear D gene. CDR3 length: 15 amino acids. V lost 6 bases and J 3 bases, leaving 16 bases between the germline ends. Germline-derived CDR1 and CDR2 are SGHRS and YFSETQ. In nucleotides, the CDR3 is TGCGCCAGCAAGGAGGGTTCCACATTTGGAAACACCATATATTTT. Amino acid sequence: CASKEGSTFGNTIYF.

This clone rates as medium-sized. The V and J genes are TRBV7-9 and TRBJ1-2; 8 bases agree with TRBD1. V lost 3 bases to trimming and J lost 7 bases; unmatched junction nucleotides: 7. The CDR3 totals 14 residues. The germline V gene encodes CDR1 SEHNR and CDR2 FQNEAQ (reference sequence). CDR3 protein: CASSFDDRGSGYTF. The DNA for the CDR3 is TGTGCCAGCAGCTTCGATGACAGGGGATCTGGCTACACCTTC.

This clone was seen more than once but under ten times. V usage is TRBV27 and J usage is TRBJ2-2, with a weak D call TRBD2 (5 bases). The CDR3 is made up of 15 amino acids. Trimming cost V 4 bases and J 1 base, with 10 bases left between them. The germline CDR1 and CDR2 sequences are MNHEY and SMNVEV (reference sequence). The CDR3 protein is CASSSPGRNTGELFF. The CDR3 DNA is TGTGCCAGCAGTTCGCCGGGAAGGAACACCGGGGAGCTGTTTTTT.

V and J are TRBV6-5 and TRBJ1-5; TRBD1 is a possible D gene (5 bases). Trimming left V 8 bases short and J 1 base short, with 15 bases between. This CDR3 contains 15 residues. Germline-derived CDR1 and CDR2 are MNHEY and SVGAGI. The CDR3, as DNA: TGTGCCAGCCGCATCGAACAGGAGAGCAATCAGCCCCAGCATTTT. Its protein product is CASRIEQESNQPQHF.

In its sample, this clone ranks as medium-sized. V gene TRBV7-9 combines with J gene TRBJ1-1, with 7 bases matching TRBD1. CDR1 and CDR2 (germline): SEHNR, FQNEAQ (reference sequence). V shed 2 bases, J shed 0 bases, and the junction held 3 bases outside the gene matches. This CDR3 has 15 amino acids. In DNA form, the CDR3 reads TGTGCCAGCAGCTTATCGGACAGGATGAACACTGAAGCTTTCTTT. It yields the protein CASSLSDRMNTEAFF.

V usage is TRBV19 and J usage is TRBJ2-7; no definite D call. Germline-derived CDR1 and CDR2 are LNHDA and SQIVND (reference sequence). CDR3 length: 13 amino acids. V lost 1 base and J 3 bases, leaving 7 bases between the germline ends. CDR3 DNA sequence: TGTGCCAGTAGTATAGTATGGGGCTACGAGCAGTACTTC. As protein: CASSIVWGYEQYF.

The CDR3 DNA reads TGCGCCAGCAGCTTGGAACTAGCGGGCGGAGATACGCAGTATTTT. Its protein product is CASSLELAGGDTQYF. The chain recombines TRBV5-1 with TRBJ2-3, with 9 bases matching TRBD2. After removal of 0 bases from V and 5 bases from J, the junction contained 4 bases not matched to a gene. Looked up from germline, CDR1 is SGHRS and CDR2 is YFSETQ. The CDR3 consists of 15 residues.

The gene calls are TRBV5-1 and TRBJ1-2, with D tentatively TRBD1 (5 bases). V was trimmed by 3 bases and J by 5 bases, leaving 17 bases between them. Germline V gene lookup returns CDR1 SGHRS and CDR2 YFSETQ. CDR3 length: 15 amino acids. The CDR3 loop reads CASSSAGGGGYGYTF. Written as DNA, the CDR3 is TGCGCCAGCAGCTCGGCTGGGGGTGGTGGTTATGGCTACACCTTC.

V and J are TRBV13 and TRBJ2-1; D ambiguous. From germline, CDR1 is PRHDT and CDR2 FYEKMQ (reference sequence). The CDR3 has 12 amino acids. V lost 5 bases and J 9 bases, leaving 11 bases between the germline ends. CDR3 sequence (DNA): TGTGCCAGCAGCCCCGTTGGGCGTGAGCAGTTCTTC. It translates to CASSPVGREQFF.

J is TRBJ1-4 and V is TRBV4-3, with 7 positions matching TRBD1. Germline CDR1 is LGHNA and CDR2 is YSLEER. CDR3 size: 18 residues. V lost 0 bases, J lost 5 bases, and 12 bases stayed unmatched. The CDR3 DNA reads TGCGCCAGCAGCCAAGAATCCGAACCAGGGGGGAGAAATGAAAAACTGTTTTTT. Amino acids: CASSQESEPGGRNEKLFF.

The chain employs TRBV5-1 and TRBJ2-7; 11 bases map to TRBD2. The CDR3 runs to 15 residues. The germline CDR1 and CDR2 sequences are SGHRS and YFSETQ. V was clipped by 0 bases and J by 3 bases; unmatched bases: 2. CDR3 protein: CASSLGGLAVYEQYF. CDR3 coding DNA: TGCGCCAGCAGCTTGGGGGGACTAGCGGTCTACGAGCAGTACTTC.

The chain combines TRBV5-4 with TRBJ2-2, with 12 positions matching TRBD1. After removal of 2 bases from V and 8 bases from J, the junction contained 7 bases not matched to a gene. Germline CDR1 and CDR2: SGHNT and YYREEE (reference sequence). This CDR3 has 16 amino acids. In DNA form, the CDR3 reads TGTGCCAGCAGCTTCGGGACAGGGGGCTTAAGAGGGGAGCTGTTTTTT. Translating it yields CASSFGTGGLRGELFF.

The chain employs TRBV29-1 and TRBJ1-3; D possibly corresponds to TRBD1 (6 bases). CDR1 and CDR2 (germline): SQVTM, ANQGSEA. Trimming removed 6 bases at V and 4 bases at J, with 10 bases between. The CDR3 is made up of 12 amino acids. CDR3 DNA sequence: TGCAGCGTGGACAGTCCCGGAAACACCATATATTTT. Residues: CSVDSPGNTIYF. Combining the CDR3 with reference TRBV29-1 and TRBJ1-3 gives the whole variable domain SAVISQKPSRDICQRGTSLTIQCQVDSQVTMMFWYRQQPGQSLTLIATANQGSEATYESGFVIDKFPISRPNLTFSTLTVSNMSPEDSSIYLCSVDSPGNTIYFGEGSWLTVV.

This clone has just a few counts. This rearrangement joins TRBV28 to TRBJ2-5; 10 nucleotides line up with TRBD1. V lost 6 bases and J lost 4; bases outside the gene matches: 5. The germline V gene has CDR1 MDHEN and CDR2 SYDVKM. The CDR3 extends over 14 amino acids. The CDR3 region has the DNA TGTGCCAGCAGGGATGGGACAGGGGTAGAGACCCAGTACTTC. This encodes CASRDGTGVETQYF.

CDR3 loop: CASSHRTGTENIQYF. The CDR3 DNA reads as TGTGCCAGCAGCCACCGAACCGGGACAGAAAACATTCAGTACTTC. The chain employs TRBV28 and TRBJ2-4; TRBD1 matches at 7 bases. V shed 6 bases, J shed 5 bases, and the junction held 10 bases outside the gene matches. The CDR3 is 15 residues long. Germline CDR1 and CDR2: MDHEN and SYDVKM.

The CDR3 DNA follows: TGTGCCAGCTCACCACCGGTCCAGGGAACTGGAAACACCATATATTTT. This gives the protein CASSPPVQGTGNTIYF. The chain employs TRBV18 and TRBJ1-3; a possible D gene is TRBD1 (5 bases). Germline V CDR1 and CDR2: KGHSH, LQKENI. The CDR3 has 16 residues. V was pared by 0 bases and J by 2 bases, with 11 bases between.

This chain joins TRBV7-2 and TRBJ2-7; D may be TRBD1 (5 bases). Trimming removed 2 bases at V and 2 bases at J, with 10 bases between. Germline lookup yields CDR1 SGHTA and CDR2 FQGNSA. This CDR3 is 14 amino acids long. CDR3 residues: CASSLIPGTYEQYF. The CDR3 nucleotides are TGTGCCAGCAGCTTAATCCCAGGGACCTACGAGCAGTACTTC.

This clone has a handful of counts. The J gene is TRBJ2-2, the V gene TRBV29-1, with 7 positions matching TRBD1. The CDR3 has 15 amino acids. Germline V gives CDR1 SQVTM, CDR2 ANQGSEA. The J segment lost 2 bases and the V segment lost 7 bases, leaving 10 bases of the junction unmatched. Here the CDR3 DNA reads TGCAGCGCTTGGACCGGGACAGCCAACACCGGGGAGCTGTTTTTT. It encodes CSAWTGTANTGELFF.

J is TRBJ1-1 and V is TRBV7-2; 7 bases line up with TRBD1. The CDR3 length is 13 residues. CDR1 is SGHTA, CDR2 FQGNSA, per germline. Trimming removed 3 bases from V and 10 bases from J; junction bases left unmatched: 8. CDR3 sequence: CASSFRGPSGAFF. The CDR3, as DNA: TGTGCCAGCAGCTTTAGGGGGCCGTCGGGAGCTTTCTTT.

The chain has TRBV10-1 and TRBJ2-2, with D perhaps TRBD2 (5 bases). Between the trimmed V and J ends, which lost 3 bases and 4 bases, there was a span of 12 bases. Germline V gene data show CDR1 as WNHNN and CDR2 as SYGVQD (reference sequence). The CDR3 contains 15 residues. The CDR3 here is CASSEGLASTGELFF. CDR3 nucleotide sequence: TGCGCCAGCAGTGAAGGGCTAGCTAGCACCGGGGAGCTGTTTTTT.

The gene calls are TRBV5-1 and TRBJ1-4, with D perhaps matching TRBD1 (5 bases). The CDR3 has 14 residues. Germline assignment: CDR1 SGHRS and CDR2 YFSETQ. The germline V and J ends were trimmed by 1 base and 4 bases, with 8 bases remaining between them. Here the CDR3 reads CASSLNGGNEKLFF. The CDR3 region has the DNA TGCGCCAGCAGCTTGAATGGGGGTAATGAAAAACTGTTTTTT.

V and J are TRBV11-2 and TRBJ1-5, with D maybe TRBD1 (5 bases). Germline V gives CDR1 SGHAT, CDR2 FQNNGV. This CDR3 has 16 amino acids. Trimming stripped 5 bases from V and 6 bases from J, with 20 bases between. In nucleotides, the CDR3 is TGTGCCAGCAGCGAAATCGTTGCAAGGGGTTCTCAGCCCCAGCATTTT. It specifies CASSEIVARGSQPQHF.

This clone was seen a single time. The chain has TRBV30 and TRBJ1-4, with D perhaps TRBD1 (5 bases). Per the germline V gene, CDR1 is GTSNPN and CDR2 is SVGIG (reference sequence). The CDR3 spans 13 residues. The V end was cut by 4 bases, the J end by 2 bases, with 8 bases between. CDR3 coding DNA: TGTGCCTGGACGTGGGGGACTAATGAAAAACTGTTTTTT. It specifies CAWTWGTNEKLFF. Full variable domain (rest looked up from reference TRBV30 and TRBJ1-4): SQTIHQWPATLVQPVGSPLSLECTVEGTSNPNLYWYRQAAGRGLQLLFYSVGIGQISSEVPQNLSASRPQDRQFILSSKKLLLSDSGFYLCAWTWGTNEKLFFGSGTQLSVL.

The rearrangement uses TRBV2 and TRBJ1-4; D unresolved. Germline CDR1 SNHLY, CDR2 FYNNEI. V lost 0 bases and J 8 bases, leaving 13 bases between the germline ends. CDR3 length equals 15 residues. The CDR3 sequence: CASSEASSHLEKLFF. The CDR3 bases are TGTGCCAGCAGTGAAGCGTCCAGCCACTTGGAAAAACTGTTTTTT.